What follows are 29 T cell receptor beta chains derived from one specimen sequenced in a study of cytomegalovirus exposure and HLA in healthy donors. PCR was performed using 60 Vbeta and 13 Jbeta primers. Some clones are missing from TCRdb's copy, which holds only in-frame ones; the method was immunoSEQ multiplex PCR. In the table there are roughly 110,000 clones, about 70% of which are singletons. The sequenced sample was PBMCs. The receptor set was obtained from a woman aged 40 to 50 in good health and CMV-seropositive.

The rearrangement links TRBV5-1 to TRBJ1-1; maybe TRBD1 (5 bases). The CDR3 spans 15 residues. The germline V gene has CDR1 SGHRS and CDR2 YFSETQ. Trimming pared 5 bases from V and 3 bases from J, leaving 17 bases between. In nucleotides, the CDR3 is TGCGCCAGCAGGTTGAATACAGGAAGGGACACTGAAGCTTTCTTT. It is translated as CASRLNTGRDTEAFF. The complete variable domain, with remaining parts taken from reference TRBV5-1 and TRBJ1-1, reads KAGVTQTPRYLIKTRGQQVTLSCSPISGHRSVSWYQQTPGQGLQFLFEYFSETQRNKGNFPGRFSGRQFSNSRSEMNVSTLELGDSALYLCASRLNTGRDTEAFFGQGTRLTVV.

The chain recombines TRBV7-6 with TRBJ1-1; the D is unclear. Germline CDR1 is SGHVS and CDR2 is FNYEAQ. The CDR3 is 17 residues long. V shed 2 bases and J shed 2 bases, with 18 bases lying between them. CDR3 sequence: CASSLTRSDASNTEAFF. The CDR3 nucleotides read TGTGCCAGCAGCTTAACGCGGTCCGATGCCTCCAACACTGAAGCTTTCTTT. The full variable domain, completed using reference TRBV7-6 and TRBJ1-1, is GAGVSQSPRYKVTKRGQDVALRCDPISGHVSLYWYRQALGQGPEFLTYFNYEAQQDKSGLPNDRFSAERPEGSISTLTIQRTEQRDSAMYRCASSLTRSDASNTEAFFGQGTRLTVV.

V gene TRBV18 combines with J gene TRBJ1-1; TRBD1 is a possible D gene (6 bases). V lost 5 bases and J 13 bases, leaving 23 bases between the germline ends. This CDR3 contains 14 residues. Germline loops: CDR1 KGHSH, CDR2 LQKENI. This CDR3 reads CASSTAGGRALVFF. The CDR3 nucleotides read TGTGCCAGCTCAACCGCGGGGGGCCGCGCGCTTGTTTTCTTT.

The V and J genes are TRBV30 and TRBJ2-7, with D possibly being TRBD2 (5 bases). Germline CDR1 reads GTSNPN; CDR2 reads SVGIG (reference sequence). V lost 1 base and J lost 6, with 16 bases in between. There are 14 residues in the CDR3. The CDR3 bases are TGTGCCTGGAGTGCCCCCTCTAGCTACAGCGAGCAGTACTTC. Protein: CAWSAPSSYSEQYF.

This sequence joins TRBV6-5 and TRBJ2-1; TRBD2 aligns across 9 bases. Germline V gene sequence: CDR1 MNHEY, CDR2 SVGAGI. After removal of 4 bases from V and 5 bases from J, the junction contained 6 bases not matched to a gene. The length of the CDR3 is 15 residues. CDR3 protein: CASSSPSGDNNEQFF. In DNA form, the CDR3 reads TGTGCCAGCAGTTCCCCTAGCGGGGATAACAATGAGCAGTTCTTC.

In this sample, this clone turned up a few times. The V and J genes are TRBV11-1 and TRBJ2-3; 9 bases agree with TRBD1. Germline loops: CDR1 SGHAT, CDR2 FQDESV (reference sequence). V lost 5 bases to trimming and J lost 2 bases; unmatched junction nucleotides: 5. The length of the CDR3 is 15 residues. This CDR3 is CASSGGQGYTDTQYF. The CDR3 nucleotides are TGTGCCAGCAGCGGAGGACAGGGGTACACAGATACGCAGTATTTT.

This sequence joins TRBV27 and TRBJ1-1, with unresolved D. The germline CDR1 and CDR2 sequences are MNHEY and SMNVEV (reference sequence). The CDR3 extends over 15 amino acids. V shed 5 bases and J shed 4 bases, with 17 bases lying between them. This chain's CDR3 is CASSPSANPSTEAFF. The CDR3 DNA reads TGTGCCAGCAGTCCCTCAGCGAACCCAAGCACTGAAGCTTTCTTT.

This clone was observed a few times. The J gene is TRBJ2-3, the V gene TRBV4-2; a weak D match, TRBD1 (5 bases). The V end lost 4 bases, the J end lost 4 bases, and 15 bases lay between the germline ends. The CDR3 is made up of 15 amino acids. Per the germline V gene, CDR1 is LGHNA and CDR2 is YNFKEQ. The CDR3 spells CASSRDSYISDTQYF. The CDR3 bases are TGTGCCAGCAGCCGCGACAGTTATATCTCAGATACGCAGTATTTT.

The genes are TRBV6-5 and TRBJ2-5; D unclear. This CDR3 spans 13 amino acids. V lost 7 bases to trimming and J lost 5 bases, with 14 bases between them. Germline assignment: CDR1 MNHEY and CDR2 SVGAGI. The CDR3 DNA is TGTGCCAGCACTAAAACGGGTGTCGAGACCCAGTACTTC. It yields the protein CASTKTGVETQYF.

The gene calls are TRBV11-3 and TRBJ2-1; tentatively, D is TRBD2 (7 bases). From germline, CDR1 is SGHNT and CDR2 YENEEA. This CDR3 comprises 14 residues. Trimming took 5 bases from V and 6 from J, leaving 14 bases between them. The CDR3 bases are TGTGCCAGCAGCGTGGGGGGGCTAACCAATGAGCAGTTCTTC. It codes for CASSVGGLTNEQFF.

The chain uses TRBV6-5 and TRBJ2-5, with TRBD1 matching 7 bases. The DNA end is a closer match to TRBJ2-7, so the J assignment may be wrong. Germline values: CDR1 MNHEY, CDR2 SVGAGI. The CDR3 sequence is 15 residues long. DNA for the CDR3: TGTGCCAGCAGTTATGAGCGACAGGGAAACTACGAGCAGTACTTC. The encoded protein is CASSYERQGNYEQYF.

This clone was seen a few times. This CDR3 reads CASSWTGRKYEQYF. CDR3 DNA: TGTGCCAGCAGTTGGACAGGGAGGAAATACGAGCAGTACTTC. V gene TRBV6-1 combines with J gene TRBJ2-7, with 8 bases fitting TRBD1. This CDR3 contains 14 residues. After removal of 5 bases from V and 4 bases from J, the junction contained 7 bases not matched to a gene. Germline V gives CDR1 MNHNS, CDR2 SASEGT.

The rearrangement uses TRBV5-1 and TRBJ1-5, with a weak D call TRBD1 (5 bases). The CDR3 sequence is 13 residues long. Per the germline V gene, CDR1 is SGHRS and CDR2 is YFSETQ. Trimming took 8 bases from V and 5 from J, leaving 14 bases between them. The CDR3 sequence: CASDVRGHQPQHF. The CDR3 DNA follows: TGCGCCAGTGACGTTAGGGGTCATCAGCCCCAGCATTTT.

The V and J genes are TRBV5-1 and TRBJ2-5; 8 nucleotides match TRBD1. The CDR3 covers 15 residues. V was clipped by 2 bases and J by 5 bases; unmatched bases: 8. Germline CDR1 SGHRS, CDR2 YFSETQ. The CDR3 loop reads CASSFQGARQETQYF. CDR3 in DNA: TGCGCCAGCAGCTTTCAGGGGGCTCGTCAGGAGACCCAGTACTTC.

This clone was observed a handful of times. V usage is TRBV10-3 and J usage is TRBJ2-3; TRBD1 matches 9 bases. From germline, CDR1 is ENHRY and CDR2 SYGVKD. Trimming took 5 bases from V and 6 from J; bases not matched to a gene: 3. The CDR3 is 13 residues long. CDR3 protein: CAISTDRGDTQYF. Here the CDR3 DNA reads TGTGCCATCAGTACCGACAGGGGGGATACGCAGTATTTT.

This clone was detected only a few times. J is TRBJ1-1 and V is TRBV5-1, with D tentatively TRBD1 (5 bases). The CDR3 consists of 12 residues. The germline gives CDR1 SGHRS, CDR2 YFSETQ. Trimming cost V 5 bases and J 3 bases, with 8 bases left between them. CDR3 loop: CASRAGHTEAFF. DNA of the CDR3: TGCGCCAGCAGAGCAGGGCACACTGAAGCTTTCTTT.

The chain carries TRBV10-2 and TRBJ2-1, with 12 bases matching TRBD2. Trimming at V came to 7 bases and at J to 9 bases, leaving 10 bases not matched to a gene. This CDR3 region has 15 residues. Germline values: CDR1 WSHSY, CDR2 SAAADI. In DNA, the CDR3 is TGCGCCAGCATCCAACACCTAGCGGGGGGGCGTGAGCAGTTCTTC. Translating it yields CASIQHLAGGREQFF.

This clone was seen a few times. This sequence joins TRBV2 and TRBJ2-1; a weak D match, TRBD2 (7 bases). The CDR3 totals 16 residues. V was pared by 7 bases and J by 9 bases, with 25 bases between. Germline V CDR1 and CDR2: SNHLY, FYNNEI. CDR3 loop: CASKGVGSGTTGEQFF. CDR3 nucleotide sequence: TGTGCCAGCAAGGGGGTGGGCAGCGGGACCACTGGTGAGCAGTTCTTC.

This chain links TRBV30 with TRBJ1-2; D unclear. Trimming removed 4 bases from V and 2 bases from J, with 11 bases in between. In germline, CDR1 is GTSNPN, CDR2 SVGIG (reference sequence). The CDR3 is 13 residues long. This CDR3 reads CAWTFSKNYGYTF. Here the CDR3 DNA reads TGTGCCTGGACCTTCAGTAAGAACTATGGCTACACCTTC.

This chain links TRBV18 with TRBJ2-7, with a weak D call TRBD1 (6 bases). V shed 6 bases and J shed 0 bases, with 12 bases lying between them. Germline V CDR1 and CDR2: KGHSH, LQKENI. CDR3 length: 14 amino acids. Here the CDR3 DNA reads TGTGCCAGCTCTCGAAGACAGGACTCCTACGAGCAGTACTTC. It encodes CASSRRQDSYEQYF.

The chain employs TRBV19 and TRBJ1-1, with TRBD1 identical over 9 bases. The germline gives CDR1 LNHDA, CDR2 SQIVND (reference sequence). V trimming: 4 bases; J trimming: 5 bases; junction bases outside the gene matches: 5. The CDR3 consists of 14 residues. The CDR3 spells CASSRGQGDTEAFF. CDR3 bases: TGTGCCAGTAGTAGGGGACAGGGAGATACTGAAGCTTTCTTT.

About this clone itself: In the same sample, other DNA sequences code for this CDR3. V gene TRBV9 combines with J gene TRBJ1-3; D unclear. V was cut by 0 bases and J by 4 bases, with 11 bases left in between. The CDR3 consists of 15 residues. Per the germline V gene, CDR1 is SGDLS and CDR2 is YYNGEE. The CDR3 reads CASSVVPGAGNTIYF. The CDR3 DNA sequence: TGTGCCAGCAGCGTAGTTCCAGGTGCAGGAAACACCATATATTTT.

CDR3 DNA sequence: TGTGCCAGCAGCTTGGTGGTTAGCGGGGGGGCTTCTCAAGAGACCCAGTACTTC. This codes for CASSLVVSGGASQETQYF. This chain connects TRBV5-4 to TRBJ2-5; 11 bases are shared with TRBD2. J gave up 2 bases and V 0 bases, and 9 bases lay outside the gene matches. This CDR3 contains 18 residues. The germline V gene has CDR1 SGHNT and CDR2 YYREEE (reference sequence).

This clone appeared a few times. V and J are TRBV6-5 and TRBJ1-5; D uncertain. The CDR3 has 14 residues. Between the trimmed V and J ends, which lost 2 bases and 4 bases, there was a span of 9 bases. The germline CDR1 and CDR2 sequences are MNHEY and SVGAGI. The CDR3 bases are TGTGCCAGCAGTTACAGACAAAGTAATCAGCCCCAGCATTTT. Translated: CASSYRQSNQPQHF.

This clone was recorded a few times. The chain links TRBV23-1 to TRBJ1-5; D gene ambiguous. TRBV23-1 is an open reading frame, and its role is uncertain. V was shortened by 4 bases and J by 2 bases, with 9 bases between the two germline ends. The CDR3 consists of 14 residues. CDR3 region: CASSPPLGNQPQHF. The CDR3 nucleotides are TGCGCCAGCAGTCCCCCCTTAGGCAATCAGCCCCAGCATTTT.

This chain joins TRBV2 and TRBJ2-7; tentative D call: TRBD1 (6 bases). V lost 2 bases to trimming and J lost 1 base, with 6 bases between them. The CDR3 has 13 residues. Per the germline V gene, CDR1 is SNHLY and CDR2 is FYNNEI. The CDR3 loop reads CASSEQGSYEQYF. The CDR3 DNA reads TGTGCCAGCAGTGAACAGGGGTCCTACGAGCAGTACTTC.

The chain combines TRBV6-5 with TRBJ1-5; 8 bases line up with TRBD1. Germline V lookup: CDR1 MNHEY, CDR2 SVGAGI. The CDR3 is 15 residues long. The J segment lost 2 bases and the V segment lost 6 bases, leaving 6 bases of the junction unmatched. CDR3 residues: CASRMTGAGNQPQHF. CDR3 DNA: TGTGCCAGCAGAATGACAGGGGCCGGCAATCAGCCCCAGCATTTT.

The sample holds a few counts of this clone. This chain connects TRBV2 to TRBJ1-3, with 12 bases that match TRBD1. The V and J ends lost 5 bases and 2 bases, in that order; junction bases with no gene match: 10. In germline, CDR1 is SNHLY, CDR2 FYNNEI. The length of the CDR3 is 18 residues. CDR3 DNA sequence: TGTGCCAGCAGTCCTTTTAACCGGGACAGGGGGCCTGGAAACACCATATATTTT. Translation: CASSPFNRDRGPGNTIYF.

The chain has TRBV18 and TRBJ1-2; D remains ambiguous. The CDR3 totals 14 residues. V was pared by 8 bases and J by 4 bases, with 17 bases between. Germline V gene sequence: CDR1 KGHSH, CDR2 LQKENI. The CDR3 coding sequence is TGTGCCAGCACGGCCATTTGGGCGTCCTATGGCTACACCTTC. Protein: CASTAIWASYGYTF.